This paragraph reports one T cell receptor beta chain. Germline V lookup: CDR1 SQVTM, CDR2 ANQGSEA. The ends lost 4 bases at V and 3 bases at J; junction bases unmatched: 8. CDR3 length: 15 amino acids. This sample stems from a study of blood T cell repertoires in COVID-19. Study details: Collection of acute and convalescent COVID-19 samples took place in the United States, Italy and Spain.

Clones were read by immunoSEQ multiplex PCR, and TCRdb kept only the in-frame ones, dropping some. The sample lists roughly 120,000 clones, 90% seen once, with under 4.5% in the top ten. This receptor was obtained from a man between 50 and 59 years old with active COVID-19. The sequencing input was peripheral blood. The chain carries TRBV29-1 and TRBJ2-3, with 9 bases lining up with TRBD1. The CDR3 spells CSVASGTGMTDTQYF. CDR3 nucleotide sequence: TGCAGCGTTGCATCCGGGACAGGGATGACAGATACGCAGTATTTT.